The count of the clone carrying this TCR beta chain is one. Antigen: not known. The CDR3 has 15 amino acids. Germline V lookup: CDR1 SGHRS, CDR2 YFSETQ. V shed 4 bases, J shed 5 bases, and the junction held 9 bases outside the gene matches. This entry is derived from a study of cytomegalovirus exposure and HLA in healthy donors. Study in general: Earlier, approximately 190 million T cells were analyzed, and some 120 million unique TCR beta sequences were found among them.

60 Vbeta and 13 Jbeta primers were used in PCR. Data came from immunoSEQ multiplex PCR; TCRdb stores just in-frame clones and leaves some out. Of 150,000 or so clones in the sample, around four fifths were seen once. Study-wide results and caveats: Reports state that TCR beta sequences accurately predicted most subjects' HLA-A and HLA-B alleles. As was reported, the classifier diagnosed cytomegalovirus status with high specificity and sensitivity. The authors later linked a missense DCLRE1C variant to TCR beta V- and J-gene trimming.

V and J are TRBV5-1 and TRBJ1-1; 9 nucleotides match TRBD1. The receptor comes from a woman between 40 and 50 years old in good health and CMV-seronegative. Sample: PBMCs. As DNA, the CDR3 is TGCGCCAGCAGCGTACTTCCGGGACAGGGAACTGAAGCTTTCTTT. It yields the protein CASSVLPGQGTEAFF. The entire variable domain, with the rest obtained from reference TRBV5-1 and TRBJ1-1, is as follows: KAGVTQTPRYLIKTRGQQVTLSCSPISGHRSVSWYQQTPGQGLQFLFEYFSETQRNKGNFPGRFSGRQFSNSRSEMNVSTLELGDSALYLCASSVLPGQGTEAFFGQGTRLTVV.